This T cell receptor beta chain derives from a study of cytomegalovirus exposure and HLA in healthy donors. Study-level findings and limits: Roughly even sequencing depth across donors was the assumption behind the presence/absence analyses. Many donors shared some public TCRs, even though most TCR sequences were rare.

The CDR3 loop spans 15 amino acids. Germline-derived CDR1 and CDR2 are WSHSY and SAAADI. With 3 bases clipped from V and 0 bases from J, the junction kept 5 bases outside the gene matches. About this clone: Its antigen is as yet unknown.

Primers for the PCR totalled 60 Vbeta and 13 Jbeta. The protocol was immunoSEQ multiplex PCR, while the TCRdb copy is restricted to in-frame clones and leaves out a portion. The repertoire consists of about 260,000 clones, with more than 55% occurring once and the leading ten covering 2% to 2.5%. Healthy bone marrow donors made up the donors. Sequences were obtained from PBMCs. The receptor was derived from a female donor in good health and CMV-seronegative. The genes are TRBV10-2 and TRBJ2-7, with 7 bases fitting TRBD2. For the CDR3, the DNA is TGCGCCAGCAGTGACCCTAGCGGATACTCCTACGAGCAGTACTTC. Translation gives CASSDPSGYSYEQYF.